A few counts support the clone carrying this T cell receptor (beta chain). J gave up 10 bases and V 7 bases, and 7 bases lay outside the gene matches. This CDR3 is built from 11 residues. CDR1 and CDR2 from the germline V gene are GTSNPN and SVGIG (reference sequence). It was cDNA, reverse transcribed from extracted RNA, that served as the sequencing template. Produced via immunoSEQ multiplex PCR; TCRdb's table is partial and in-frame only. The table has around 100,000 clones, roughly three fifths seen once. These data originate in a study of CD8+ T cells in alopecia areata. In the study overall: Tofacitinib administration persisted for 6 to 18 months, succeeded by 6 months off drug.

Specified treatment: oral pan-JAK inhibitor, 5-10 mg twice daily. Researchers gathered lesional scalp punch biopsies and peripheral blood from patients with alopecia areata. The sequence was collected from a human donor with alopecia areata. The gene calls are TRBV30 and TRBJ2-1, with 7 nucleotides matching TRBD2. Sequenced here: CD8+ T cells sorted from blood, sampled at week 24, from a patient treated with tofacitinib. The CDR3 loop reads CAFTLGGEQFF. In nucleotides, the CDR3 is TGTGCCTTTACACTGGGGGGGGAGCAGTTCTTC.